Below are 3 T cell receptor beta chains sequenced from a single sample in a study of regulatory T cells in long-lasting Graves disease listed by TCRdb under 2021. Library creation used multiplex PCR. The instrument given in TCRdb is Illumina HiSeq 4000. iRepertoire HTBI primers and Arm-PCR amplification of CDR3 regions were used to construct TCR beta libraries. The public reads were reanalyzed by TCRdb: fastp trimming at Q25, MiXCR alignment, in-frame beta chains only. Rows are combined by CDR3 protein, so each entry shows the most common genes and DNA. The sample table holds under 450,000 distinct CDR3 sequences, of which 23% were seen once. The ten largest clones capture over 25% of the sample. The meaning of the sample's time point label: persistent/refractory GD, antithyroid drugs over 5 years with positive TRAb. RNA was extracted from PBMCs in TRIzol for both TCR sequencing and RNA sequencing.

Source: peripheral blood mononuclear cells (PBMCs), taken when the disease was refractory, from a patient treated with antithyroid drugs. These receptor sequences come from a female donor with Graves disease.

This clonotype showed up many times. V and J are TRBV7-9 and TRBJ1-5; the match to TRBD1 covers 9 bases. Germline trimming cut 5 bases from V and 7 bases from J; bases unmatched to any gene: 6. The CDR3 sequence is 14 residues long. The V gene's germline CDR1 is SEHNR and CDR2 FQNEAQ (reference sequence). The CDR3 DNA follows: TGTGCCAGCAGCCCACAGGGACAGGGCCAGCCCCAGCATTTT. Translation: CASSPQGQGQPQHF.

A note on this clonotype: Since a much larger clone is just one base distant, this may be a read error. The chain couples TRBV27 to TRBJ2-7, with D tentatively TRBD2 (6 bases). This CDR3 contains 14 residues. V was clipped by 6 bases and J by 6 bases, with 18 bases between them. Germline V lookup: CDR1 MNHEY, CDR2 SMNVEV (reference sequence). The CDR3 nucleotides read TGTGCCAGCAGCTCCAGGACTATAAAGGGCGAGCAGTACTTC. It translates to CASSSRTIKGEQYF.

This clonotype occurred a few times. This chain joins TRBV29-1 and TRBJ2-2; 7 bases are a match to TRBD2. CDR1 and CDR2 (germline): SQVTM, ANQGSEA. J lost 1 base, V lost 5 bases, and 4 bases had no gene match. The CDR3 runs 14 residues. CDR3 residues: CSVREELNTGELFF. CDR3 DNA sequence: TGCAGCGTTCGGGAGGAATTGAACACCGGGGAGCTGTTTTTT.